These 31 T cell receptor beta chains share one sample of origin, sequenced in a study of response to subunit inactivated influenza vaccine. TCRdb redid the calling of the RT-PCR reads with MiXCR, one entry per CDR3 protein. The data hold fewer than 200,000 distinct CDR3 sequences, with about 9% observed a single time. The sequencing used non-naive T cells sorted from PBMCs, collected on the day of vaccination. These receptors came from a man aged 45-65 years who received an inactivated influenza vaccine.

This clonotype was counted many times. This chain joins TRBV27 and TRBJ2-7; maybe TRBD2 (5 bases). Germline V gene data show CDR1 as MNHEY and CDR2 as SMNVEV (reference sequence). The CDR3 sequence is 13 residues long. Trimming shortened V by 6 bases and J by 5 bases, and 14 bases separated the two germline ends. The DNA for the CDR3 is TGTGCCAGCAGCCTCAGAGGGCCCCACGAGCAGTACTTC. It specifies CASSLRGPHEQYF.

This clonotype has just one count. V usage is TRBV20-1 and J usage is TRBJ2-6; possibly TRBD2 for D (5 bases). The CDR3 loop spans 15 amino acids. CDR1 and CDR2 from the germline V gene are DFQATT and SNEGSKA (reference sequence). V was clipped by 2 bases and J by 4 bases, with 12 bases between them. This CDR3 is CSARFRGPGANVLTF. CDR3 nucleotides: TGCAGTGCTAGATTCCGCGGGCCGGGGGCCAACGTCCTGACTTTC.

This clonotype occurred many times. V gene TRBV12-3 or TRBV12-4 combines with J gene TRBJ2-7; a weak D match, TRBD1 (5 bases). The CDR3 runs 15 residues. V was clipped by 1 base and J by 0 bases, with 10 bases between them. The CDR3 coding sequence is TGTGCCAGCAGTTTAGAAGCAGGGCCCTCCTACGAGCAGTACTTC. This codes for CASSLEAGPSYEQYF.

This clonotype was seen only a few times. The chain links TRBV20-1 to TRBJ2-1; 12 bases align to TRBD2. Looked up from germline, CDR1 is DFQATT and CDR2 is SNEGSKA (reference sequence). The ends lost 3 bases at V and 1 base at J; junction bases unmatched: 7. CDR3 length equals 17 residues. The CDR3 reads CSARPSGGALSYNEQFF. The CDR3 DNA reads as TGCAGTGCTAGGCCTAGCGGGGGGGCTCTATCCTACAATGAGCAGTTCTTC.

The chain has TRBV5-1 and TRBJ2-7; D may be TRBD1 (5 bases). This CDR3 region has 15 residues. Germline loops: CDR1 SGHRS, CDR2 YFSETQ. Trimming removed 4 bases at V and 5 bases at J, with 19 bases between. CDR3 in amino acids: CASSVAPRVGDEQYF. The CDR3 DNA reads TGCGCCAGCAGCGTTGCCCCCAGGGTTGGGGACGAGCAGTACTTC. The full variable domain, completed using reference TRBV5-1 and TRBJ2-7, is KAGVTQTPRYLIKTRGQQVTLSCSPISGHRSVSWYQQTPGQGLQFLFEYFSETQRNKGNFPGRFSGRQFSNSRSEMNVSTLELGDSALYLCASSVAPRVGDEQYFGPGTRLTVT.

A few counts support this clonotype. This chain links TRBV12-3 or TRBV12-4 with TRBJ1-4; 8 nucleotides align to TRBD1. This CDR3 comprises 14 residues. The trim removed 3 bases at V and 8 bases at J, leaving 5 bases unmatched. The CDR3 loop reads CASSFQGAREKLFF. The CDR3 DNA sequence: TGTGCCAGCAGTTTCCAGGGGGCCCGGGAAAAACTGTTTTTT.

The rearrangement joins TRBV10-3 to TRBJ2-1; TRBD2 matches 11 bases. After removal of 3 bases from V and 6 bases from J, the junction contained 4 bases not matched to a gene. Germline CDR1 reads ENHRY; CDR2 reads SYGVKD. The CDR3 sequence is 15 residues long. In DNA, the CDR3 is TGTGCCATCAGTGACGTAGCGGGAGGGGGCAATGAGCAGTTCTTC. It yields the protein CAISDVAGGGNEQFF.

This clonotype was seen more than once but under ten times. The chain links TRBV20-1 to TRBJ2-5; 7 bases align to TRBD1. The length of the CDR3 is 14 residues. V dropped 3 bases and J dropped 2; count of bases not matched to a gene: 6. From germline, CDR1 is DFQATT and CDR2 SNEGSKA (reference sequence). In DNA, the CDR3 is TGCAGTGCTAGCGGGACAGAGATTCAAGAGACCCAGTACTTC. The encoded protein is CSASGTEIQETQYF.

V is TRBV28 and J is TRBJ2-5; a possible D gene is TRBD1 (5 bases). The ends were cut back, 3 bases at V and 0 bases at J, with 5 bases in the middle. CDR1 MDHEN and CDR2 SYDVKM come from the germline V gene. This CDR3 comprises 13 residues. CDR3 sequence reads: CASSLTDQETQYF. CDR3 DNA sequence: TGTGCCAGCAGTTTGACAGACCAAGAGACCCAGTACTTC.

This clonotype was observed a few times. The chain joins TRBV30 to TRBJ2-1; D is perhaps TRBD2 (6 bases). Trimming pared 5 bases from V and 0 bases from J, leaving 17 bases between. The CDR3 covers 16 residues. Germline V gives CDR1 GTSNPN, CDR2 SVGIG (reference sequence). This chain's CDR3 is CAWGGASGSSYNEQFF. CDR3 DNA: TGTGCCTGGGGAGGGGCCTCCGGGAGCTCCTACAATGAGCAGTTCTTC.

This clonotype was observed a handful of times. The J gene is TRBJ1-2, the V gene TRBV10-3, with 7 bases that match TRBD1. CDR1 is ENHRY, CDR2 SYGVKD, per germline. V gave up 8 bases and J gave up 8 bases; unmatched junction bases: 11. The CDR3 contains 13 residues. CDR3 in amino acids: CAIRDDRASGYTF. The CDR3 DNA reads as TGTGCCATCCGGGATGACAGGGCTTCCGGCTACACCTTC.

This clonotype was seen more than once but under ten times. The chain combines TRBV20-1 with TRBJ2-3; 11 positions agree with TRBD2. The CDR3 has 16 amino acids. V shed 4 bases and J 7 bases; nucleotides not matched to a gene: 13. Germline values: CDR1 DFQATT, CDR2 SNEGSKA (reference sequence). The CDR3 here is CSATDFLAGGPYTQYF. As DNA, the CDR3 is TGCAGTGCTACGGATTTCTTAGCGGGAGGGCCTTATACGCAGTATTTT.

The chain links TRBV5-1 to TRBJ1-1; no definite D call. Germline V lookup: CDR1 SGHRS, CDR2 YFSETQ. This CDR3 has 15 residues. V was shortened by 4 bases and J by 1 base, with 14 bases between the two germline ends. The CDR3, as DNA: TGCGCCAGCAGCAGGGCCCTTACAGCGAACACTGAAGCTTTCTTT. Its translation: CASSRALTANTEAFF.

CDR3 amino acids: CASSLLASYDVGDTQYF. The CDR3 region has the DNA TGTGCCAGCAGTTTACTAGCGAGTTACGATGTAGGAGATACGCAGTATTTT. This chain connects TRBV6-2 or TRBV6-3 to TRBJ2-3; TRBD2 matches at 7 bases. The CDR3 runs to 17 residues. Germline trimming cut 4 bases from V and 5 bases from J; bases unmatched to any gene: 15. Germline-derived CDR1 and CDR2 are MNHEY and SVGEGT.

The J gene is TRBJ2-7, the V gene TRBV5-4; 9 nucleotides line up with TRBD1. Germline V CDR1 and CDR2: SGHNT, YYREEE (reference sequence). The CDR3 consists of 15 residues. J gave up 2 bases and V 2 bases, and 5 bases lay outside the gene matches. In DNA, the CDR3 is TGTGCCAGCAGCTTCCGGGACAGGGACCCCTACGAGCAGTACTTC. Translated, it gives CASSFRDRDPYEQYF. Full variable domain (rest looked up from reference TRBV5-4 and TRBJ2-7): ETGVTQSPTHLIKTRGQQVTLRCSSQSGHNTVSWYQQALGQGPQFIFQYYREEENGRGNFPPRFSGLQFPNYSSELNVNALELDDSALYLCASSFRDRDPYEQYFGPGTRLTVT.

This clonotype was picked up a small number of times. The chain joins TRBV3-1 to TRBJ1-5, with 9 bases that match TRBD1. With V trimmed by 1 base and J by 4 bases, 11 bases remained unmatched. The CDR3 runs to 18 residues. Germline V gives CDR1 LGHDT, CDR2 YNNKEL (reference sequence). The CDR3 DNA sequence: TGTGCCAGCAGCCAAGGGAGGACAGGGGCTTTGGGGAATCAGCCCCAGCATTTT. Translated, it gives CASSQGRTGALGNQPQHF.

This clonotype was detected many times. This sequence joins TRBV6-2 or TRBV6-3 and TRBJ2-1; 8 positions agree with TRBD2. V lost 10 bases, J lost 0 bases, and 5 bases stayed unmatched. Germline V CDR1 and CDR2: MNHEY, SVGEGT. The CDR3 loop spans 14 amino acids. CDR3 loop: CAIGRGSSYNEQFF. The CDR3 DNA sequence: TGTGCCATCGGGAGGGGGAGCTCCTACAATGAGCAGTTCTTC.

This clonotype was seen ten or more times. The V and J genes are TRBV4-1 and TRBJ2-7; D may match TRBD1 or TRBD2 (5 bases each). With 1 base removed from V and 3 bases from J, the gap between germline ends came to 10 bases. The CDR3 sequence is 14 residues long. The germline V gene encodes CDR1 MGHRA and CDR2 YSYEKL. The CDR3 protein is CASSQAGAYYEQYF. DNA for the CDR3: TGCGCCAGCAGCCAAGCCGGGGCATACTACGAGCAGTACTTC.

This chain uses TRBV20-1 with TRBJ2-7, with D hard to call. CDR1 is DFQATT, CDR2 SNEGSKA, per germline (reference sequence). This CDR3 is built from 10 residues. V was shortened by 3 bases and J by 6 bases, with 6 bases between the two germline ends. CDR3 loop: CSASGSEQYF. For the CDR3, the DNA is TGCAGTGCTAGTGGGTCCGAGCAGTACTTC.

This clonotype appeared a few times. This chain uses TRBV6-1 with TRBJ1-3; no clear D. V was pared by 6 bases and J by 3 bases, with 21 bases between. CDR1 is MNHNS, CDR2 SASEGT, per germline. The CDR3 contains 17 residues. CDR3 protein: CASRTSQRPESGNTIYF. The CDR3 DNA reads as TGTGCCAGCAGGACCTCACAGCGGCCCGAGAGTGGAAACACCATATATTTT.

The chain employs TRBV6-2 or TRBV6-3 and TRBJ2-6; TRBD1 aligns across 8 bases. The V and J ends lost 7 bases and 0 bases, in that order; junction bases with no gene match: 8. The CDR3 sequence is 17 residues long. Per germline, CDR1 MNHEY and CDR2 SVGEGT. In DNA form, the CDR3 reads TGTGCCAGCAACTACAGGGGGGCGATCTCTGGGGCCAACGTCCTGACTTTC. Translating it yields CASNYRGAISGANVLTF.

V and J are TRBV11-2 and TRBJ2-3; TRBD2 agrees at 12 bases. The CDR3 contains 19 residues. Trimming removed 5 bases from V and 2 bases from J; junction bases left unmatched: 14. The germline CDR1 and CDR2 sequences are SGHAT and FQNNGV. The CDR3 region is CASSLGLAGFTTSTDTQYF. DNA for the CDR3: TGTGCCAGCAGCCTCGGACTAGCGGGGTTTACAACTTCCACAGATACGCAGTATTTT. Together with reference TRBV11-2 and TRBJ2-3, the CDR3 gives the full variable domain: EAGVAQSPRYKIIEKRQSVAFWCNPISGHATLYWYQQILGQGPKLLIQFQNNGVVDDSQLPKDRFSAERLKGVDSTLKIQPAKLEDSAVYLCASSLGLAGFTTSTDTQYFGPGTRLTVL.

This clonotype was observed a few times. This sequence joins TRBV6-1 and TRBJ2-2, with 14 positions matching TRBD2. Germline trimming cut 5 bases from V and 6 bases from J; bases unmatched to any gene: 8. Germline CDR1 reads MNHNS; CDR2 reads SASEGT. This CDR3 region has 17 residues. For the CDR3, the DNA is TGTGCCAGCAGTCGGGGACTAGCGGGAGTATATGCCGGGGAGCTGTTTTTT. It specifies CASSRGLAGVYAGELFF.

The rearrangement uses TRBV6-5 and TRBJ1-1; D unresolved. The CDR3 contains 12 residues. The germline V gene encodes CDR1 MNHEY and CDR2 SVGAGI. Trimming shortened V by 3 bases and J by 4 bases, and 6 bases separated the two germline ends. CDR3 in amino acids: CASSYIGTEAFF. The CDR3 region has the DNA TGTGCCAGCAGTTATATTGGCACTGAAGCTTTCTTT.

This clonotype occurred a few times. The J gene is TRBJ2-1, the V gene TRBV7-3, with 7 bases identical to TRBD2. This CDR3 has 16 amino acids. Germline trimming cut 1 base from V and 9 bases from J; bases unmatched to any gene: 12. Germline V gene sequence: CDR1 SGHTA, CDR2 FQGTGA. CDR3 nucleotides: TGTGCCAGCAGCTTAATAGGAGGGAGGGCCCTCTCTGAGCAGTTCTTC. The encoded protein is CASSLIGGRALSEQFF.

For this clonotype: One end of the junction varies from germline; a read error may be responsible. The rearrangement links TRBV7-8 to TRBJ2-1; 8 bases map to TRBD2. The CDR3 covers 15 residues. Germline assignment: CDR1 SGHVS and CDR2 FQNEAQ. The CDR3 DNA follows: TGTGCCAGCAGCTTACGCACTAGCGGCTACAATGAGCAGATCTTC. As protein: CASSLRTSGYNEQIF. Based on the CDR3 plus reference TRBV7-8 and TRBJ2-1, the full variable domain is GAGVSQSPRYKVAKRGQDVALRCDPISGHVSLFWYQQALGQGPEFLTYFQNEAQLDKSGLPSDRFFAERPEGSVSTLKIQRTQQEDSAVYLCASSLRTSGYNEQIFGPGTRLTVL.

The sample holds many counts of this clonotype. The chain uses TRBV4-1 and TRBJ2-3; 8 nucleotides line up with TRBD2. Germline values: CDR1 MGHRA, CDR2 YSYEKL. The CDR3 runs to 16 residues. V shed 3 bases, J shed 4 bases, and the junction held 9 bases outside the gene matches. The CDR3 spells CASSHGALLAADTQYF. For the CDR3, the DNA is TGCGCCAGCAGCCATGGGGCGTTACTAGCGGCAGATACGCAGTATTTT.

This clonotype has ten or more counts. The chain has TRBV12-3 or TRBV12-4 and TRBJ2-5; unclear D gene. The CDR3 contains 12 residues. Trimming took 3 bases from V and 3 from J, leaving 5 bases between them. The chain's CDR3 is CASSFAEETQYF. CDR3 nucleotide sequence: TGTGCCAGCAGTTTCGCTGAAGAGACCCAGTACTTC.

This clonotype has only a few counts. The V call is TRBV3-1, the J call TRBJ1-4; TRBD1 is a possible D gene (5 bases). The CDR3 is 16 amino acids. Germline CDR1 reads LGHDT; CDR2 reads YNNKEL (reference sequence). V shed 0 bases and J shed 3 bases, with 11 bases lying between them. In nucleotides, the CDR3 is TGTGCCAGCAGCCAAGACGGCGGGACCTCTAATGAAAAACTGTTTTTT. It yields the protein CASSQDGGTSNEKLFF.

This chain links TRBV16 with TRBJ1-5, with 8 bases aligning to TRBD1. Germline V lookup: CDR1 KGHSY, CDR2 FQNENV. The junction had 6 bases not matched to a gene; V was cut back by 1 base and J by 4 bases. There are 16 residues in the CDR3. Here the CDR3 DNA reads TGTGCCAGCAGCCAATTTGAACAGGGGGTGAATCAGCCCCAGCATTTT. As protein: CASSQFEQGVNQPQHF.

The chain is built from TRBV20-1 and TRBJ2-3, with D perhaps matching TRBD1 (5 bases). Germline-derived CDR1 and CDR2 are DFQATT and SNEGSKA (reference sequence). With 0 bases removed from V and 1 base from J, the gap between germline ends came to 11 bases. The CDR3 totals 15 residues. CDR3 residues: CSARDLRAGTDTQYF. In nucleotides, the CDR3 is TGCAGTGCTAGAGATCTCAGGGCAGGCACAGATACGCAGTATTTT.